This T cell receptor beta chain stems from a study of blood T cell repertoires in COVID-19. TCRdb's copy holds only in-frame clones and misses some; the assay was immunoSEQ multiplex PCR. The sample records about 200,000 clones, about 83% being singletons. Assignments of participants to cohorts depended upon their own reported clinical history. V shed 4 bases, J shed 0 bases, and the junction held 6 bases outside the gene matches. Germline values: CDR1 PRHDT, CDR2 FYEKMQ (reference sequence). The CDR3 totals 16 residues. V usage is TRBV13 and J usage is TRBJ2-4; TRBD1 matches 7 bases. The source is a man aged 35 to 55 with acute COVID-19. Sequenced sample: PBMCs or T cells enriched from blood (not recorded which). The CDR3 here is CASSSPDRVAKNIQYF. The CDR3 DNA follows: TGTGCCAGCAGCTCGCCCGACAGGGTAGCCAAAAACATTCAGTACTTC.